Sequencing of this T cell receptor beta chain was carried out in a study of T cells after yellow fever vaccination (dated by TCRdb to the late 2010s). For the study in its entirety: Libraries from fractions with low cell numbers were prepared with the SMART-Seq v4 Ultra Low Input RNA kit. To track T-cell clones before and after primary and booster YFV17D yellow fever vaccination, bulk TCR alpha and beta repertoires were sequenced longitudinally. Two healthy male donors made up the cohort, one aged 18 to 29 years and the other aged 30 to 40 years. Blood samples were taken at several timepoints before and after primary and secondary immunization, and bulk PBMC replicates and cell subsets were isolated.

Study-level results and caveats: Most clones expanded after primary vaccination were re-detected after the booster (approximately 96% of CD4 and approximately 85% of CD8), suggesting broad memory maintenance. A small fraction of clonotypes showed up in both the CD4 and CD8 compartments, probably as a result of convergent recombination. Compared with the primary T-cell response, the secondary T-cell response was faster but weaker, reaching its peak on day 5 rather than on day 15. Only two donors were included in the study, so the extent to which the findings can be generalized is limited. Because abundant contaminating clonotypes from the bulk population could be contained in FACS-sorted repertoires, computational filtering was required.

The treatment or condition label on this specimen signifies: live attenuated yellow fever vaccine strain. A standard Ficoll-Paque protocol was used to isolate PBMCs from peripheral blood. CD4 and CD8 T-cell fractions were isolated with Dynabeads CD4 and CD8 positive selection kits. RNA was extracted with TriZol from bulk PBMCs, CD4 and CD8 fractions, and dextramer-positive and dextramer-negative fractions. This clonotype was counted many times. What antigen it recognizes has not been identified. One base away there is no much larger clone; base qualities are not given. Here V drops 5 bases and J drops 5 bases, and the junction holds 6 bases not matched to any gene. CDR1 and CDR2 are read off the germline V gene (reference sequence) as LNHNV and YYDKDF. From the cysteine up to the phenylalanine, the CDR3 has a length of 14 residues. Left in the record is the CDR3 DNA by itself, 42 bases read in frame from the first base.

TCR cDNA was made using 5'RACE template switching, a step that added a universal primer site and unique molecular identifiers. Priming for cDNA synthesis came from both the TCR alpha and TCR beta constant segments. Libraries were amplified in two PCR steps, with sample barcodes and sequencing adapters added in the second step. Sequencing of libraries was done on Illumina HiSeq 2500 (2x100 bp) or NovaSeq (2x150 bp). In the authors' own workflow: MIGEC was used to demultiplex reads and collapse the reads into UMI consensus sequences, and MiXCR was used for V(D)J alignment. Using edgeR on replicate PBMC samples, clonotypes were called vaccine-responding if FDR was below 0.01 and the log2 fold change was above 5 up to day 15. Bulk clonotypes were assigned CD4 or CD8 identity according to which sequenced CD4 or CD8 repertoire held them at higher abundance. TCRdb handled the public reads itself, with Q25 trimming in fastp and clone calling in MiXCR, and kept productive beta chains. Rows are combined by CDR3 protein, so each entry shows the most common genes and DNA. It is TCRdb's table, rather than the study itself, that gives the V and J calls and clone size. This sample is represented by 100,000 to 150,000 distinct CDR3 sequences; 7.4% of them were singletons. Approximately 2.7% of the sample is taken by the ten largest.

The chain is encoded by TRBV15 joined to TRBJ1-1; a stretch of 9 junction bases matches TRBD1. This clonotype originated in a man between 18 and 35 years old who received the YFV17D yellow fever vaccine. The starting material was CD4+ T cells sorted from PBMCs, obtained approximately 11 days after the first yellow fever vaccination. CDR3 protein: CATSVDRGRTEAFF. The DNA reads TGTGCCACCAGCGTCGACAGGGGGAGGACTGAAGCTTTCTTT.